A single T cell receptor beta chain is shown here with its context. Its antigen is not identified. This entry belongs to a study of shared clonotypes between healthy human individuals. Deep-level running was used for the assay. The table came from immunoSEQ multiplex PCR; TCRdb's copy has only in-frame clones and leaves some out. The data show 2 million to 2.5 million clones, approximately 94% seen once. Trimming pared 3 bases from V and 0 bases from J, leaving 10 bases between. The germline V gene encodes CDR1 SEHNR and CDR2 FQNEAQ (reference sequence). This CDR3 region has 15 residues. Those who donated, Caucasian adults without exception, all lived in Nashville, Tennessee. Study-wide findings and caveats: A limitation of the genetic and exposure-history diversity represented arose from few donors.

The specimen sequenced was naive CD4+ T cells sorted from blood. Subset given: CD45RA+ positively selected. The sequence was collected from a man between 18 and 29 years old in good health. The chain combines TRBV7-9 with TRBJ2-3; D is undetermined. The CDR3 region is CASSFGSPSTDTQYF. CDR3 DNA sequence: TGTGCCAGCAGCTTTGGCAGTCCTAGCACAGATACGCAGTATTTT.